These T cell receptor beta chains were read from a single sample in a study of regulatory T cells in long-lasting Graves disease. In TCRdb, the multiplex PCR reads were re-called with MiXCR into one record per CDR3 protein. The sample has approximately 470,000 distinct CDR3 sequences, around 15% seen once. This sample also appeared in a second study, on T cells in Graves' hyperthyroidism and ophthalmopathy.

This specimen consisted of peripheral blood mononuclear cells (PBMCs), obtained at new diagnosis, from a patient treated with antithyroid drugs. These receptors all stem from a man in his forties with Graves disease. Each CDR3 is given with its conserved first and last residue. Each record gives: clone size, V gene, D gene, J gene, CDR3 protein, CDR3 DNA. A D gene is named only where the DNA matches it firmly. Clone size is shown for a subset of rows, as once, few, many or a class of expanded clone.

>few|TRBV2|TRBD2|TRBJ2-1
CASLAGELSDEQFF
TGTGCCAGCCTAGCGGGAGAACTAAGCGATGAGCAGTTCTTC
>many|TRBV28|.|TRBJ2-1
CASSISGRSVNDEQFF
TGTGCCAGCAGTATTTCGGGCAGGTCCGTCAACGATGAGCAGTTCTTC
>many|TRBV7-2|.|TRBJ2-5
CASSRDRRPEETQYF
TGTGCCAGCAGCCGAGACAGGAGGCCGGAGGAGACCCAGTACTTC
>.|TRBV14|.|TRBJ2-5
CPSSQALGSLSRQETQYF
TGTCCCAGCAGCCAAGCGTTGGGGTCCTTGTCGCGACAAGAGACCCAGTACTTC
>many|TRBV12-3/TRBV12-4|.|TRBJ2-7
CASSSGQYGQYF
TGTGCCAGCAGTTCCGGACAGTACGGGCAGTACTTC
>.|TRBV25-1|TRBD2|TRBJ2-7
CASSNTGTSINEQYF
TGTGCCAGCAGTAATACCGGGACTAGCATCAACGAGCAGTACTTC
>many|TRBV12-3/TRBV12-4|.|TRBJ1-1
CASSPLQDGKSFEAFF
TGTGCCAGCAGCCCCTTACAGGACGGAAAAAGCTTTGAAGCTTTCTTT
>.|TRBV7-9|.|TRBJ2-1
CASSLGSLSNEQFF
TGTGCCAGCAGCTTAGGATCCCTCTCCAATGAGCAGTTCTTC
>.|TRBV19|TRBD1|TRBJ2-5
CASSMGQTQETQYF
TGTGCCAGTAGTATGGGACAGACGCAAGAGACCCAGTACTTC
>many|TRBV29-1|TRBD2|TRBJ2-5
CSVEGLAGGYQETQYF
TGCAGCGTTGAAGGCCTAGCGGGAGGCTACCAAGAGACCCAGTACTTC
>.|TRBV9|.|TRBJ2-1
CASSVGPSTELVEQFF
TGTGCCAGCAGCGTAGGCCCTTCTACTGAGTTAGTCGAGCAGTTCTTC
>many|TRBV28|.|TRBJ2-7
CASSFRLGLSYEQYF
TGTGCCAGCAGTTTCCGACTAGGCCTCTCCTACGAGCAGTACTTC
>few|TRBV24-1|.|TRBJ2-2
CATSAATSNTGELFF
TGTGCCACCAGTGCCGCGACCTCGAACACCGGGGAGCTGTTTTTT
>many|TRBV5-1|TRBD2|TRBJ2-1
CASSLVFLGLAIYNEQFF
TGCGCCAGCAGCTTGGTCTTTTTGGGACTAGCGATTTACAATGAGCAGTTCTTC
>many|TRBV18|.|TRBJ2-7
CASSPSAGNEQYF
TGTGCCAGCTCCCCCTCGGCAGGAAACGAGCAGTACTTC
>few|TRBV9|.|TRBJ1-5
CASSVDSGLYQPQHF
TGTGCCAGCAGCGTAGATTCCGGTTTATATCAGCCCCAGCATTTT
>.|TRBV24-1|TRBD2|TRBJ2-1
CATSDPSGIGDNEQFF
TGTGCCACCAGTGATCCTAGCGGGATTGGCGACAATGAGCAGTTCTTC
>.|TRBV28|.|TRBJ2-2
CASSFFPGSGELFF
TGTGCCAGCAGTTTTTTTCCAGGGTCCGGGGAGCTGTTTTTT
>few|TRBV5-6|.|TRBJ2-7
CANSFGTDPRGEQYF
TGTGCCAACAGTTTTGGGACCGACCCTCGGGGCGAGCAGTACTTC
>.|TRBV19|.|TRBJ1-2
CASSTSTGVNYGYTF
TGTGCCAGTAGTACCTCGACAGGCGTTAACTATGGCTACACCTTC
>few|TRBV20-1|TRBD2|TRBJ2-1
CSPGTSGSSSYNEQFF
TGCAGTCCCGGGACTAGCGGGTCCAGCTCCTACAATGAGCAGTTCTTC
>.|TRBV6-1|.|TRBJ2-2
CASNKTFWATGELFF
TGTGCCAGCAACAAGACATTTTGGGCCACCGGGGAGCTGTTTTTT
>many|TRBV7-8|.|TRBJ1-4
CASSPTAWGATNEKLFF
TGTGCCAGCAGCCCTACCGCGTGGGGTGCAACTAATGAAAAACTGTTTTTT
>many|TRBV20-1|.|TRBJ1-1
CSATQVVGDTEAFF
TGCAGTGCTACCCAAGTGGTGGGGGACACTGAAGCTTTCTTT
>many|TRBV28|.|TRBJ2-7
CASSLPPLGVYEQYF
TGTGCCAGCAGTTTACCCCCTTTAGGGGTTTACGAGCAGTACTTC
>many|TRBV29-1|.|TRBJ1-1
CRTGQTNTEAFF
TGCAGGACGGGACAAACGAACACTGAAGCTTTCTTT
>.|TRBV7-9|.|TRBJ2-1
CASSFPQEYEHEQFF
TGTGCCAGCAGCTTCCCTCAGGAATACGAGCATGAGCAGTTCTTC
>.|TRBV6-4|.|TRBJ2-7
CASSERPSYEQYF
TGTGCCAGCAGCGAACGGCCCTCCTACGAGCAGTACTTC
>many|TRBV5-1|.|TRBJ1-1
CASSSSPSVMNTEAFF
TGCGCCAGCAGCTCAAGTCCCTCTGTTATGAACACTGAAGCTTTCTTT
>many|TRBV6-2/TRBV6-3|.|TRBJ1-2
CASSYGGGEGYTF
TGTGCCAGCAGTTACGGAGGAGGCGAGGGCTACACCTTC
>.|TRBV3-1|TRBD2|TRBJ2-1
CASSPGLAGGSYNEQFF
TGTGCCAGCAGCCCTGGACTAGCGGGGGGTTCCTACAATGAGCAGTTCTTC
>few|TRBV5-1|.|TRBJ1-1
CASSLEGVTEAFF
TGCGCCAGCAGCTTGGAGGGGGTTACTGAAGCTTTCTTT
>many|TRBV12-3/TRBV12-4|.|TRBJ2-7
CASSLAGPIHEQYF
TGTGCCAGCAGTTTAGCAGGACCGATCCATGAGCAGTACTTC
>many|TRBV5-6|TRBD2|TRBJ2-1
CASSVLARYNEQFF
TGTGCCAGCAGCGTACTAGCGCGGTACAATGAGCAGTTCTTC
>many|TRBV28|.|TRBJ2-3
CASMESGDTQYF
TGTGCCAGCATGGAGTCAGGAGATACGCAGTATTTT
>.|TRBV11-2|.|TRBJ2-1
CASSPSRGEQFF
TGTGCCAGCAGCCCTTCACGGGGGGAGCAGTTCTTC
>many|TRBV3-1|.|TRBJ1-5
CASSQDPVNSQPQHF
TGTGCCAGCAGCCAAGATCCGGTCAACAGTCAGCCCCAGCATTTT
>many|TRBV2|.|TRBJ2-5
CASSRGRYQETQYF
TGTGCCAGCAGTCGGGGACGCTACCAAGAGACCCAGTACTTC
>many|TRBV28|.|TRBJ1-2
CASSELKGWDYGYTF
TGTGCCAGCAGCGAACTCAAGGGGTGGGACTATGGCTACACCTTC
>few|TRBV20-1|.|TRBJ1-6
CSASNRLSPLHF
TGCAGTGCTAGTAACCGGCTTTCACCCCTCCACTTT
>few|TRBV19|.|TRBJ1-2
CASRLYGYTF
TGTGCCAGTAGGCTCTATGGCTACACCTTC
>many|TRBV27|.|TRBJ1-5
CASSQRDGDQPQHF
TGTGCCAGCAGTCAACGGGACGGAGATCAGCCCCAGCATTTT
>.|TRBV7-8|TRBD2|TRBJ2-1
CASSRGERGHLRPRSSYNEQFF
TGTGCCAGCAGCCGGGGGGAAAGAGGGCACCTCAGACCCCGGAGCTCCTACAATGAGCAGTTCTTC